This T cell receptor beta chain was recorded in a study of T cells in Graves' hyperthyroidism and ophthalmopathy. Overall study results and limits: Expanded thyroid clonotypes (above 0.001) were mostly also found in blood.

This clonotype was found many times. Its cognate antigen is unknown. Each diagnosis drew on symptoms, thyroxine, TRAb, thyroid ultrasound and orbital computed tomography findings. The germline gives CDR1 GTSNPN, CDR2 SVGIG (reference sequence). Trimming cost V 0 bases and J 4 bases, with 7 bases left between them. The CDR3 sequence is 13 residues long. Regions amplified from RNA transcripts were the TCR beta CDR3 regions. First-round RT-PCR with HTBI primers amplified the TCR CDR3 region. Each CDR3 protein gets one entry after TCRdb re-called the multiplex PCR reads with MiXCR. In the table there are 550,000 to 650,000 distinct CDR3 sequences, 12% to 15% of which are singletons.

Source material: blood. The source of this sequence is a woman in her thirties or forties with Graves' hyperthyroidism. J is TRBJ1-5 and V is TRBV30; D gene unclear. CDR3 protein: CAWSVVGNQPQHF. The CDR3 bases are TGTGCCTGGAGTGTCGTAGGGAATCAGCCCCAGCATTTT.